This TCR beta chain originates from a study of persistence of HIV-infected CD4 T cells. Lysates of CMV-infected fibroblasts at around 9.1 ug/mL stimulated these cells. Sorting of responding CD4+ T cells relied on upregulated CD40 ligand together with CD69. Donors had CD4+ T cell counts above 400 cells/uL and were CMV-seropositive. This was the immunoSEQ version 4 assay in survey mode. Profiling relied on immunoSEQ multiplex PCR, and the TCRdb table lists in-frame clones only, not all of them. The top ten hold approximately 70% of the sample, which has 5,500 to 9,000 clones, 70% to 80% seen once. This clone was seen a single time. Its antigen remains unknown. This sequence was found in an adult woman with HIV who was CMV-seropositive. Sequences were derived from CD4+ T cells sorted from PBMCs after approximately 19-hour stimulation, sampled from a patient who received antiretroviral therapy.

The CDR3 bases are TGTGCCAGCAGCTTGCAGGGCGTTGGTGGCTACACCTTC. Translating gives CASSLQGVGGYTF. This chain uses TRBV13 with TRBJ1-2; maybe TRBD1 (5 bases). The CDR3 is 13 residues long. The V end lost 3 bases, the J end lost 7 bases, and 12 bases lay between the germline ends. Germline-derived CDR1 and CDR2 are PRHDT and FYEKMQ (reference sequence). Combining the CDR3 with reference TRBV13 and TRBJ1-2 gives the whole variable domain AAGVIQSPRHLIKEKRETATLKCYPIPRHDTVYWYQQGPGQDPQFLISFYEKMQSDKGSIPDRFSAQQFSDYHSELNMSSLELGDSALYFCASSLQGVGGYTFGSGTRLTVV.